The 13 T cell receptor beta chains listed next were all sequenced from one sample in a study of blood T cells in healthy people across ages (dated by TCRdb to 2015 to 2017). The library was prepared using 5' RACE. The listed sequencing device is Illumina HiSeq 2500. A second roughly 6 to 12 cycle PCR used a sample-barcoded 5' primer and a J-beta primer mix. Using fastp at Q25 and MiXCR, TCRdb reprocessed the public reads and kept productive beta chains. Entries are consolidated by CDR3 protein sequence, retaining the most common genes and DNA. The sample contains roughly 680,000 distinct CDR3 sequences, more than 40% of them found a single time. Together, the top ten hold about a third of the sample. Sequencing used blood. The source of these receptors is a woman aged 60-75 years in good health.

With regard to this clonotype: One junction end does not reproduce the germline sequence, and a read error may be involved. The genes are TRBV18 and TRBJ2-1; 12 nucleotides match TRBD2. The CDR3 is made up of 15 amino acids. Germline values: CDR1 KGHSH, CDR2 LQKENI. DNA for the CDR3: TGTGCCGGCTCTCGACTAGCGGGAGAGTTCGATGAGCAGTTCTTC. It is translated as CAGSRLAGEFDEQFF.

As concerns this clonotype: A junction end diverges from the germline sequence, so it may reflect a read error. The chain employs TRBV12-3 or TRBV12-4 and TRBJ1-2; D is unclear. The CDR3 length is 14 residues. CDR3 sequence: CASSLTDQDYGYTF. The CDR3 DNA reads TGTGCCAGCAGTTTAACCGACCAGGACTACGGCTACACCTTC.

The chain is built from TRBV27 and TRBJ2-3, with 7 bases aligning to TRBD2. The CDR3 has 19 residues. V gave up 4 bases and J gave up 2 bases; unmatched junction bases: 18. Germline V CDR1 and CDR2: MNHEY, SMNVEV (reference sequence). Here the CDR3 DNA reads TGTGCCAGCAGTTCGCGGGGAGGGAGGGTTGAGGCTAACACAGATACGCAGTATTTT. Translated, it gives CASSSRGGRVEANTDTQYF.

This rearrangement joins TRBV9 to TRBJ2-5, with D perhaps TRBD2 (5 bases). The germline V gene has CDR1 SGDLS and CDR2 YYNGEE. This CDR3 comprises 15 residues. The V end lost 1 base, the J end lost 2 bases, and 12 bases lay between the germline ends. CDR3 amino acids: CASSVSSARQETQYF. In DNA form, the CDR3 reads TGTGCCAGCAGCGTAAGTAGCGCGAGGCAAGAGACCCAGTACTTC.

The chain carries TRBV5-6 and TRBJ1-2; D uncertain. The CDR3 is 15 residues long. V lost 2 bases and J lost 6, with 17 bases in between. Germline loops: CDR1 SGHDT, CDR2 YYEEEE. For the CDR3, the DNA is TGTGCCAGCAGCTTTGGGTTCTCCGGAAGGAATGGCTACACCTTC. It specifies CASSFGFSGRNGYTF.

This chain joins TRBV7-9 and TRBJ2-4; D not certain. CDR3 size: 11 residues. Deletions cut 3 bases from V and 13 bases from J, with 10 bases between. The germline gives CDR1 SEHNR, CDR2 FQNEAQ (reference sequence). CDR3 sequence reads: CASSFNYVQYF. In DNA, the CDR3 is TGTGCCAGCAGCTTTAACTACGTGCAGTACTTC.

The chain links TRBV20-1 to TRBJ2-5; D gene uncertain. V was shortened by 4 bases and J by 4 bases, with 16 bases between the two germline ends. Germline V gene sequence: CDR1 DFQATT, CDR2 SNEGSKA (reference sequence). The CDR3 runs 14 residues. The CDR3: CSATGGKGRETQYF. In DNA, the CDR3 is TGCAGTGCTACAGGTGGAAAGGGTAGAGAGACCCAGTACTTC.

The gene calls are TRBV23-1 and TRBJ2-5; no definite D call. TRBV23-1 is known as an ORF, though its function is uncertain. V gave up 0 bases and J gave up 1 base, with 6 bases separating them. The CDR3 sequence is 14 residues long. The CDR3 here is CASSQSQIQETQYF. CDR3 coding DNA: TGCGCCAGCAGTCAATCGCAGATCCAAGAGACCCAGTACTTC.

This clonotype was counted a few times. The chain is built from TRBV5-5 and TRBJ2-1, with a weak D call TRBD2 (6 bases). Germline CDR1 reads SGHKS; CDR2 reads YYEKEE (reference sequence). V was cut by 3 bases and J by 8 bases, with 18 bases left in between. CDR3 length equals 15 residues. CDR3: CASSSTSSQLDEQFF. The CDR3 DNA reads TGTGCCAGCAGCTCGACTAGTTCACAGTTAGATGAGCAGTTCTTC.

This clonotype was picked up a small number of times. This rearrangement joins TRBV4-2 to TRBJ2-5, with D perhaps matching TRBD2 (5 bases). There are 14 residues in the CDR3. V was trimmed by 2 bases and J by 5 bases, leaving 12 bases between them. Germline V gene sequence: CDR1 LGHNA, CDR2 YNFKEQ. Here the CDR3 reads CASSQLGDLETQYF. For the CDR3, the DNA is TGTGCCAGCAGCCAATTGGGAGATCTGGAGACCCAGTACTTC.

The chain is built from TRBV9 and TRBJ2-1; 7 nucleotides match TRBD2. This CDR3 spans 15 amino acids. The germline V gene has CDR1 SGDLS and CDR2 YYNGEE. V shed 0 bases, J shed 6 bases, and the junction held 6 bases outside the gene matches. This chain's CDR3 is CASSVGGGRINEQFF. The CDR3, as DNA: TGTGCCAGCAGCGTAGGCGGGGGTAGGATCAATGAGCAGTTCTTC.

Worth noting for this clonotype: A read error is possible here, since a much larger clone lies one base away. The chain is built from TRBV4-3 and TRBJ2-1; 8 nucleotides align to TRBD1. Germline CDR1 reads LGHNA; CDR2 reads YSLEER. This CDR3 comprises 15 residues. The CDR3 DNA reads as TGCGCCAGCAGCCAATCAGGGGGCAGTTTCGATGAGCGGTTCTTC. Its translation: CASSQSGGSFDERFF.

The chain is built from TRBV2 and TRBJ2-3; 12 bases agree with TRBD2. CDR1 is SNHLY, CDR2 FYNNEI, per germline. The CDR3 contains 16 residues. With V trimmed by 6 bases and J by 2 bases, 6 bases remained unmatched. The CDR3 coding sequence is TGTGCCAGCAGGGATAGGACTAGCGGGAACACAGATACGCAGTATTTT. It yields the protein CASRDRTSGNTDTQYF.